Presented here are 28 T cell receptor beta chains from one specimen sequenced in a study of blood T cell repertoires in COVID-19. This table comes from immunoSEQ multiplex PCR, and its TCRdb copy is limited to in-frame clones, with some not included. The data hold 250,000 or so clones, with roughly 86% observed a single time. Sequencing was done on a sample of PBMCs or T cells enriched from blood (not recorded which). Receptors originate from a woman aged 50 to 65 who had recovered from COVID-19.

Here the CDR3 reads CASSSAQGHSTEAFF. The DNA for the CDR3 is TGTGCCAGCAGCTCAGCCCAGGGTCACTCCACTGAAGCTTTCTTT. This sequence joins TRBV6-5 and TRBJ1-1; TRBD1 is a possible D gene (5 bases). The CDR3 contains 15 residues. V lost 6 bases and J lost 4, with 18 bases in between. Per the germline V gene, CDR1 is MNHEY and CDR2 is SVGAGI.

The genes are TRBV28 and TRBJ1-5; D possibly corresponds to TRBD1 (5 bases). The CDR3 is 13 residues long. Germline values: CDR1 MDHEN, CDR2 SYDVKM. V lost 6 bases to trimming and J lost 2 bases, with 8 bases between them. CDR3 sequence: CASRAGGNQPQHF. The DNA for the CDR3 is TGTGCCAGCAGGGCGGGGGGCAATCAGCCCCAGCATTTT. Looking up the rest from reference TRBV28 and TRBJ1-5 gives the full variable domain: DVKVTQSSRYLVKRTGEKVFLECVQDMDHENMFWYRQDPGLGLRLIYFSYDVKMKEKGDIPEGYSVSREKKERFSLILESASTNQTSMYLCASRAGGNQPQHFGDGTRLSIL.

The chain combines TRBV4-2 with TRBJ2-7; no reliable D call. The CDR3 covers 13 residues. The germline CDR1 and CDR2 sequences are LGHNA and YNFKEQ. V was trimmed by 0 bases and J by 2 bases, leaving 5 bases between them. The CDR3 here is CASSQDGPYEQYF. CDR3 DNA: TGTGCCAGCAGCCAAGATGGCCCCTACGAGCAGTACTTC.

The chain joins TRBV20-1 to TRBJ2-5; 7 bases are a match to TRBD1. The germline V gene has CDR1 DFQATT and CDR2 SNEGSKA (reference sequence). The V segment lost 5 bases and the J segment 13 bases; nucleotides outside the gene matches: 10. The CDR3 runs 11 residues. The CDR3, as DNA: TGCAGTGCTGGAGGACAGGCTTTTATGTACTTC. Protein sequence: CSAGGQAFMYF.

V and J are TRBV29-1 and TRBJ1-1, with 7 bases aligning to TRBD1. Germline assignment: CDR1 SQVTM and CDR2 ANQGSEA. V dropped 1 base and J dropped 13; count of bases not matched to a gene: 9. The CDR3 is 12 amino acids. The CDR3 DNA is TGCAGCGTTGAAGGGGGCGGCCAGGGGGGTTTCTTT. It encodes CSVEGGGQGGFF.

The chain is built from TRBV2 and TRBJ1-6; 8 bases are a match to TRBD1. The CDR3 length is 14 residues. Germline CDR1 SNHLY, CDR2 FYNNEI. V was clipped by 6 bases and J by 6 bases; unmatched bases: 4. The CDR3 is CASRTGAPNSPLHF. CDR3 sequence (DNA): TGTGCCAGCAGGACAGGGGCCCCTAATTCACCCCTCCACTTT.

The rearrangement links TRBV2 to TRBJ1-6, with 10 bases that match TRBD1. This CDR3 has 14 residues. V trimming: 8 bases; J trimming: 10 bases; junction bases outside the gene matches: 8. Germline CDR1 and CDR2: SNHLY and FYNNEI. The chain's CDR3 is CASYLDRGSSPLHF. The CDR3 DNA reads as TGTGCCAGCTATCTGGACAGGGGGTCCTCACCCCTCCACTTT.

The chain combines TRBV19 with TRBJ2-2, with D possibly being TRBD1 (6 bases). V was shortened by 5 bases and J by 0 bases, with 13 bases between the two germline ends. Germline-derived CDR1 and CDR2 are LNHDA and SQIVND (reference sequence). The CDR3 consists of 16 residues. The CDR3 DNA is TGTGCCAGTAGTGGTCAGGGGAGTTCGAACACCGGGGAGCTGTTTTTT. The encoded protein is CASSGQGSSNTGELFF.

With respect to this clone: The sample has other DNA sequences that encode this CDR3 too. This sequence joins TRBV7-2 and TRBJ1-2; 8 bases are a match to TRBD1. Losses at the gene ends were 4 bases for V and 3 bases for J; bases not matched to a gene: 4. CDR1 is SGHTA, CDR2 FQGNSA, per germline. CDR3 size: 14 residues. CDR3 sequence: CASSSGGGDYGYTF. The CDR3 DNA follows: TGTGCCAGCAGCTCAGGGGGCGGTGACTATGGCTACACCTTC.

This chain uses TRBV21-1 with TRBJ1-4; the D call of TRBD1 is as the table states it, not checked on the DNA. TRBV21-1 is a pseudogene locus. The CDR3 consists of 15 residues. The CDR3 sequence is CASSKPGQGAEKLFF. CDR3 bases: TGTGCCAGCAGCAAACCGGGACAGGGGGCTGAAAAACTGTTTTTT.

This sequence joins TRBV5-4 and TRBJ1-2, with D maybe TRBD1 (5 bases). CDR3 size: 11 residues. The germline V gene encodes CDR1 SGHNT and CDR2 YYREEE (reference sequence). Trimming removed 2 bases at V and 8 bases at J, with 7 bases between. CDR3 region: CASSFRAGYTF. Here the CDR3 DNA reads TGTGCCAGCAGCTTCAGGGCCGGCTACACCTTC.

The CDR3 coding sequence is TGTGCCACCAGTGAGACGGACGGGGGGGATGAAAAACTGTTTTTT. This codes for CATSETDGGDEKLFF. The V call is TRBV24-1, the J call TRBJ1-4; D is possibly TRBD1 (5 bases). The CDR3 has 15 residues. The germline CDR1 and CDR2 sequences are KGHDR and SFDVKD. Trimming shortened V by 4 bases and J by 6 bases, and 14 bases separated the two germline ends.

The chain is built from TRBV19 and TRBJ1-5; 9 nucleotides line up with TRBD1. The CDR3 consists of 13 residues. Germline trimming cut 4 bases from V and 7 bases from J; bases unmatched to any gene: 2. CDR1 LNHDA and CDR2 SQIVND come from the germline V gene (reference sequence). As DNA, the CDR3 is TGTGCCAGTAGTAGGGACAGGGAACAGCCCCAGCATTTT. As protein: CASSRDREQPQHF.

This chain links TRBV4-3 with TRBJ2-3, with TRBD1 matching over 8 bases. CDR3 length equals 17 residues. After removal of 1 base from V and 5 bases from J, the junction contained 11 bases not matched to a gene. The germline gives CDR1 LGHNA, CDR2 YSLEER. The chain's CDR3 is CASSQVRGPGMVDTQYF. The CDR3 coding sequence is TGCGCCAGCAGCCAAGTCAGGGGGCCAGGGATGGTAGATACGCAGTATTTT.

The table lists this clone with a count of one. The chain is built from TRBV12-3 or TRBV12-4 and TRBJ1-1, with D possibly TRBD1 on 5 matching bases. The germline V and J ends were trimmed by 6 bases and 1 base, with 9 bases remaining between them. The CDR3 is 13 amino acids. The chain's CDR3 is CASSPGGNTEAFF. The DNA for the CDR3 is TGTGCCAGCAGCCCGGGGGGGAACACTGAAGCTTTCTTT.

The table lists this clone with a count of one. The V and J genes are TRBV11-3 and TRBJ2-1; 12 positions match TRBD2. V lost 3 bases and J lost 5; bases outside the gene matches: 2. CDR3 length equals 15 residues. Germline V lookup: CDR1 SGHNT, CDR2 YENEEA. The CDR3 region has the DNA TGTGCCAGCAGCTTGACTAGCGGGAGCCACAATGAGCAGTTCTTC. Translating gives CASSLTSGSHNEQFF.

This chain connects TRBV7-9 to TRBJ2-7; D possibly corresponds to TRBD1 (5 bases). The CDR3 has 14 amino acids. The V end lost 5 bases, the J end lost 1 base, and 12 bases lay between the germline ends. CDR1 SEHNR and CDR2 FQNEAQ come from the germline V gene (reference sequence). DNA of the CDR3: TGTGCCAGCAGCGCCGACAGCCTTTCCTACGAGCAGTACTTC. This gives the protein CASSADSLSYEQYF.

This clone turned up a few times. The gene calls are TRBV5-5 and TRBJ1-2; 10 bases are a match to TRBD1. Germline V gives CDR1 SGHKS, CDR2 YYEKEE (reference sequence). This CDR3 spans 15 amino acids. Unmatched junction bases numbered 4, after V lost 2 bases and J lost 3 bases. The CDR3 DNA reads as TGTGCCAGCAGCTTCCGGGACAGGGGCCACTATGGCTACACCTTC. Protein product: CASSFRDRGHYGYTF.

The chain employs TRBV7-2 and TRBJ2-2; 7 nucleotides align to TRBD2. CDR1 and CDR2 from the germline V gene are SGHTA and FQGNSA. The CDR3 is made up of 15 amino acids. V was clipped by 2 bases and J by 5 bases; unmatched bases: 5. The CDR3: CASSLHRGDTGELFF. CDR3 coding DNA: TGTGCCAGCAGCTTACATCGGGGGGATACCGGGGAGCTGTTTTTT.

The chain is built from TRBV13 and TRBJ2-7; 13 positions agree with TRBD2. The germline V gene has CDR1 PRHDT and CDR2 FYEKMQ (reference sequence). The CDR3 consists of 17 residues. The J segment lost 1 base and the V segment lost 3 bases, leaving 6 bases of the junction unmatched. In nucleotides, the CDR3 is TGTGCCAGCAGCTTCGGACTAGCGGGAGCGGGGTCCTACGAGCAGTACTTC. It yields the protein CASSFGLAGAGSYEQYF.

CDR3 nucleotide sequence: TGTGCCAGCAGCTTAGCTGACGCAGGCGCCTTCTCTGGAAACACCATATATTTT. The encoded protein is CASSLADAGAFSGNTIYF. The V gene is TRBV7-2, the J gene TRBJ1-3; D call uncertain. The germline V gene encodes CDR1 SGHTA and CDR2 FQGNSA. The V gene lost 0 bases and the J gene lost 0 bases, with 15 bases spanning the gap. This CDR3 contains 18 residues.

The chain employs TRBV24-1 and TRBJ2-5; TRBD1 might be the D (6 bases). The V end lost 3 bases, the J end lost 2 bases, and 15 bases lay between the germline ends. The CDR3 runs 16 residues. The V gene's germline CDR1 is KGHDR and CDR2 SFDVKD. In nucleotides, the CDR3 is TGTGCCACCAGTGATCTCACAGCAGGGGTTCAAGAGACCCAGTACTTC. Translation: CATSDLTAGVQETQYF.

The chain combines TRBV3-1 (or the pseudogene TRBV3-2) with TRBJ2-1; 10 nucleotides agree with TRBD2. CDR1 LGHDT and CDR2 YNNKEL come from the germline V gene (reference sequence). The CDR3 is 15 amino acids. Trimming cost V 0 bases and J 5 bases; bases outside gene matches: 1. The DNA of the CDR3 is TGTGCCAGCAGCCAAGATCTAGCGGGAGACAATGAGCAGTTCTTC. Protein sequence: CASSQDLAGDNEQFF.

In its sample, this clone was seen a few times. This chain joins TRBV2 and TRBJ2-5; tentatively, D is TRBD2 (5 bases). Germline-derived CDR1 and CDR2 are SNHLY and FYNNEI. This CDR3 is built from 12 residues. V was clipped by 4 bases and J by 5 bases, with 8 bases between them. The CDR3 sequence: CASSARRETQYF. The CDR3 region has the DNA TGTGCCAGCAGTGCCAGGAGGGAGACCCAGTACTTC.

The chain uses TRBV28 and TRBJ2-3; no clear D gene. The CDR3 is made up of 12 amino acids. Germline CDR1 and CDR2: MDHEN and SYDVKM. V lost 5 bases and J 4 bases, leaving 7 bases between the germline ends. CDR3 bases: TGTGCCAGCAGTCCATCGGCAGATACGCAGTATTTT. This sequence encodes CASSPSADTQYF.

This clone was observed a few times. This chain connects TRBV2 to TRBJ1-3; D unresolved. Germline V gene data show CDR1 as SNHLY and CDR2 as FYNNEI. The CDR3 is 14 amino acids. Trimming left V 3 bases short and J 3 bases short, with 9 bases between. In DNA form, the CDR3 reads TGTGCCAGCAGTGATCCGCGGTATGGAAACACCATATATTTT. It translates to CASSDPRYGNTIYF.

The J gene is TRBJ1-6, the V gene TRBV27, with 8 positions matching TRBD1. The V gene end was trimmed by 3 bases and the J gene end by 7 bases; junction bases not matched to a gene: 2. Looked up from germline, CDR1 is MNHEY and CDR2 is SMNVEV (reference sequence). The CDR3 has 14 amino acids. The CDR3 nucleotides read TGTGCCAGCAGTTTGGGACAGGAGAATTCACCCCTCCACTTT. Translating gives CASSLGQENSPLHF.

The V and J genes are TRBV27 and TRBJ2-1, with 8 bases fitting TRBD1. Per the germline V gene, CDR1 is MNHEY and CDR2 is SMNVEV (reference sequence). The CDR3 loop spans 12 amino acids. Germline trimming cut 8 bases from V and 8 bases from J; bases unmatched to any gene: 5. The CDR3 coding sequence is TGTGCCAGCGGCCTACAGGGGGATGAGCAGTTCTTC. Amino acids: CASGLQGDEQFF.